Here is one T cell receptor beta chain with its context. No antigen is known for it. The sample comes from a study of cytomegalovirus exposure and HLA in healthy donors. The data were produced by immunoSEQ multiplex PCR, yet TCRdb's version contains in-frame clones alone and is incomplete. The table records 68,000 or so clones, over 80% of them present only once. Germline CDR1 reads MDHEN; CDR2 reads SYDVKM. Germline trimming cut 7 bases from V and 1 base from J; bases unmatched to any gene: 7. The CDR3 totals 15 residues. Study findings and constraints: Researchers counted roughly 150 TCR beta chains as cytomegalovirus-associated. Some public TCRs appeared in many individuals, while most sequences were rare.

This clonotype originated in a man between 18 and 29 years old in good health and CMV-seronegative. Sequenced: PBMCs. V usage is TRBV28 and J usage is TRBJ2-1; TRBD1 agrees at 7 bases. In DNA, the CDR3 is TGTGCCAGCACCCGCCGACAGGGATCCTACAATGAGCAGTTCTTC. This gives the protein CASTRRQGSYNEQFF.